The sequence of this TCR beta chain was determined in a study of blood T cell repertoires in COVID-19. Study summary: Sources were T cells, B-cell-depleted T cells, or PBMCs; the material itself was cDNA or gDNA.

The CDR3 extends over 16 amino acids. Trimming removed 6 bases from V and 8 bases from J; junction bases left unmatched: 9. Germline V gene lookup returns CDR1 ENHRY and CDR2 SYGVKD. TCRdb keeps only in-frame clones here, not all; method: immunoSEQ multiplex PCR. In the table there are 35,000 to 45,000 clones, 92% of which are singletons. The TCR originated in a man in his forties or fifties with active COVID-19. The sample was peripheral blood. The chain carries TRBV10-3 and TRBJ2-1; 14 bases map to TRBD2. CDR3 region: CAIRAGTSGSMDEQFF. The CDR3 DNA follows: TGTGCCATCAGGGCCGGGACTAGCGGGAGCATGGATGAGCAGTTCTTC.